This T cell receptor (beta chain) derives from a study of blood T cells in healthy people across ages. Study background: About one barcoded beta molecule per two T cells was captured by template switching. Notes on the study in general: Significant beta diversity loss was already apparent by age approximately 40, declining roughly linearly.

The CDR3 is 15 residues long. Primers used in a second PCR of roughly 7 to 11 cycles were a sample-barcoded 5' primer and a J-beta primer mix. The authors tagged each cDNA molecule using a template-switch adaptor with 12 random nucleotides. Each single sample gave us at least 2.5 million CDR3-containing paired-end reads. TCRdb re-called the 5' RACE reads through MiXCR, storing one row per CDR3 protein. The data contain 870,000 or so distinct CDR3 sequences, 29% of them seen just once; the ten biggest clones take up approximately 15%. Note on this clonotype: What it binds is not known. Germline is not matched at one junction end, which may reflect a read error.

The chain combines TRBV12-3 or TRBV12-4 with TRBJ2-3, with a weak D call TRBD2 (5 bases). The TCR sequence derives from an elderly woman in good health. The material sequenced was blood. The CDR3 DNA follows: TGTGCCAGCAGTTTCTCGGGATCCGGCACAGATGCGCAGTATTTT. Amino acids: CASSFSGSGTDAQYF.